One and the same sample provided the 10 T cell receptor beta chains below, sequenced in a study of vaccination effects on CD4 cells after COVID-19. Within the ViraFEST assay, antigen-specific CD4+ T cells underwent expansion with viral peptide pools prior to sequencing. After less than 11 days in culture, the CD4+ T cells were isolated. Sequencing used immunoSEQ multiplex PCR; TCRdb keeps in-frame clones, though not all of them. This sample has about 22,000 clones, with approximately 73% found just once. Antigens of these TCRs are unknown. The source was CD4+ T cells from PBMCs cultured with HCoV-229E spike peptides, collected before COVID-19 vaccination. The receptor source for this set is a human donor who received a COVID-19 vaccine.

The chain uses TRBV12-5 and TRBJ2-7, with TRBD2 matching over 7 bases. The CDR3 contains 15 residues. Germline CDR1 LGHNT, CDR2 FRNRAP. Trimming cost V 1 base and J 0 bases; bases outside gene matches: 3. CDR3 nucleotides: TGTGCTAGTGGTTTGGCTAGCGGAAACTCCTACGAGCAGTACTTC. Translating gives CASGLASGNSYEQYF.

The rearrangement links TRBV7-8 to TRBJ2-3, with D possibly matching TRBD2 (5 bases). The CDR3 is 15 residues long. Germline CDR1 reads SGHVS; CDR2 reads FQNEAQ. Trimming pared 5 bases from V and 2 bases from J, leaving 14 bases between. The CDR3 DNA reads TGTGCCAGCAGCCCCCAGAGGGCTCACACAGATACGCAGTATTTT. Its translation: CASSPQRAHTDTQYF.

The chain couples TRBV6-5 to TRBJ2-5; D gene uncertain. The V end was cut by 6 bases, the J end by 7 bases, with 9 bases between. CDR3 length equals 11 residues. The germline V gene encodes CDR1 MNHEY and CDR2 SVGAGI. CDR3 protein: CASSLSATQYF. DNA of the CDR3: TGTGCCAGCAGCCTATCGGCGACCCAGTACTTC.

Only one count was recorded for this clone. This chain connects TRBV5-1 to TRBJ2-1; D is unresolved. Germline CDR1 SGHRS, CDR2 YFSETQ. This CDR3 is built from 12 residues. The V and J ends lost 0 bases and 7 bases respectively, with 5 bases between them. The DNA for the CDR3 is TGCGCCAGCAGCTTGGGGTCAAATGAGCAGTTCTTC. This gives the protein CASSLGSNEQFF.

There are a few counts of this clone. The genes are TRBV5-1 and TRBJ1-2; no clear D gene. Germline V CDR1 and CDR2: SGHRS, YFSETQ. The V gene lost 0 bases and the J gene lost 6 bases, with 9 bases spanning the gap. CDR3 length equals 13 residues. Here the CDR3 DNA reads TGCGCCAGCAGCTTGGGTGAGGGCAATGGCTACACCTTC. This codes for CASSLGEGNGYTF.

The chain recombines TRBV18 with TRBJ2-7; 11 bases line up with TRBD1. This CDR3 contains 17 residues. Germline V gives CDR1 KGHSH, CDR2 LQKENI. V lost 4 bases, J lost 3 bases, and 11 bases stayed unmatched. CDR3 in amino acids: CASSLNVGGQGVYEQYF. The CDR3 region has the DNA TGTGCCAGCTCACTCAACGTTGGGGGACAGGGGGTCTACGAGCAGTACTTC.

This clone is a singleton in its sample. This chain joins TRBV5-1 and TRBJ2-7; 9 bases are shared with TRBD1. The CDR3 spans 14 residues. Germline assignment: CDR1 SGHRS and CDR2 YFSETQ. The trim removed 4 bases at V and 4 bases at J, leaving 6 bases unmatched. The CDR3 DNA reads TGCGCCAGCAGCCAAGCGACAGGGGGATACGAGCAGTACTTC. Translated, it gives CASSQATGGYEQYF.

The V and J genes are TRBV9 and TRBJ2-3; 9 nucleotides match TRBD2. The length of the CDR3 is 15 residues. Losses at the gene ends were 0 bases for V and 5 bases for J; bases not matched to a gene: 4. Germline values: CDR1 SGDLS, CDR2 YYNGEE. The CDR3 nucleotides are TGTGCCAGCAGCGTAGAAGCGGGGGGTAGAGATACGCAGTATTTT. It specifies CASSVEAGGRDTQYF. The full variable domain, rest sourced from reference TRBV9 and TRBJ2-3, is DSGVTQTPKHLITATGQRVTLRCSPRSGDLSVYWYQQSLDQGLQFLIQYYNGEERAKGNILERFSAQQFPDLHSELNLSSLELGDSALYFCASSVEAGGRDTQYFGPGTRLTVL.

This sequence joins TRBV2 and TRBJ1-5, with D unresolved. This CDR3 is built from 12 residues. Germline CDR1 reads SNHLY; CDR2 reads FYNNEI. Deletions cut 6 bases from V and 3 bases from J, with 6 bases between. For the CDR3, the DNA is TGTGCCAGCAGAACTTACAATCAGCCCCAGCATTTT. This encodes CASRTYNQPQHF.

V gene TRBV7-8 combines with J gene TRBJ1-1; D unresolved. Germline CDR1 and CDR2: SGHVS and FQNEAQ. This CDR3 spans 17 amino acids. Trimming pared 0 bases from V and 4 bases from J, leaving 18 bases between. CDR3 loop: CASSLAGIGVAATEAFF. In DNA form, the CDR3 reads TGTGCCAGCAGCTTAGCCGGGATCGGGGTGGCCGCCACTGAAGCTTTCTTT.